Presented here are 27 T cell receptor beta chains from one specimen sequenced in a study of T cell responses to AZD1222 COVID-19 vaccine. The repertoire was sequenced with immunoSEQ multiplex PCR; TCRdb's copy has only in-frame clones and lacks some. The sample lists 150,000 to 200,000 clones; around 93% were seen once. Here the sequenced sample was peripheral blood, taken on day 0 of AZD1222 vaccination. The receptors shown here come from an adult in good health.

J is TRBJ2-3 and V is TRBV5-1; 9 bases align to TRBD1. V lost 3 bases to trimming and J lost 4 bases; unmatched junction nucleotides: 3. CDR1 and CDR2 from the germline V gene are SGHRS and YFSETQ. The length of the CDR3 is 14 residues. In DNA, the CDR3 is TGCGCCAGCAGCTCCACAGGGGGCGCAGATACGCAGTATTTT. Residues: CASSSTGGADTQYF.

The chain recombines TRBV10-1 with TRBJ2-5; D may be TRBD1 or TRBD2 (5 bases each). The V end lost 3 bases, the J end lost 5 bases, and 10 bases lay between the germline ends. CDR1 is WNHNN, CDR2 SYGVQD, per germline (reference sequence). The CDR3 is 13 residues long. CDR3 sequence reads: CASSDPGTETQYF. In nucleotides, the CDR3 is TGCGCCAGCAGTGACCCGGGGACCGAGACCCAGTACTTC.

This clone has a handful of counts. This chain uses TRBV6-5 with TRBJ2-7, with no clear D. Germline CDR1 MNHEY, CDR2 SVGAGI. Between the trimmed V and J ends, which lost 0 bases and 6 bases, there was a span of 6 bases. The CDR3 spans 12 residues. The CDR3 reads CASSYSGGEQYF. The CDR3 coding sequence is TGTGCCAGCAGTTACTCGGGTGGCGAGCAGTACTTC.

The chain employs TRBV18 and TRBJ1-3; perhaps TRBD1 as D (6 bases). The CDR3 sequence is 15 residues long. V lost 6 bases, J lost 2 bases, and 14 bases lay in between. CDR1 is KGHSH and CDR2 is LQKENI in the germline V gene. Written as DNA, the CDR3 is TGTGCCAGCTCCCCCCCGGGGGCCACTGGAAACACCATATATTTT. Protein product: CASSPPGATGNTIYF.

This chain links TRBV6-1 with TRBJ2-7; D may be TRBD2 (7 bases). The V and J ends lost 1 base and 7 bases respectively, with 17 bases between them. Per the germline V gene, CDR1 is MNHNS and CDR2 is SASEGT. CDR3 length: 15 amino acids. CDR3 DNA: TGTGCCAGCAGTGAAGTAAGGCGGGGGCCGGGGGAGCAGTACTTC. This encodes CASSEVRRGPGEQYF.

V gene TRBV19 combines with J gene TRBJ1-5, with a possible D match to TRBD1 (5 bases). Germline V gene lookup returns CDR1 LNHDA and CDR2 SQIVND (reference sequence). The CDR3 covers 14 residues. With 5 bases removed from V and 7 bases from J, the gap between germline ends came to 15 bases. CDR3 loop: CASSRVTAGQPQHF. CDR3 in DNA: TGTGCCAGTAGTCGGGTGACAGCGGGACAGCCCCAGCATTTT.

The V call is TRBV28, the J call TRBJ2-7; 9 nucleotides line up with TRBD1. The V segment lost 6 bases and the J segment 3 bases; nucleotides outside the gene matches: 12. This CDR3 region has 16 residues. The germline CDR1 and CDR2 sequences are MDHEN and SYDVKM. This chain's CDR3 is CASSSDRGTYVYEQYF. In DNA form, the CDR3 reads TGTGCCAGCAGCTCGGACAGGGGTACCTATGTCTACGAGCAGTACTTC.

This clone has only a few counts. For the CDR3, the DNA is TGTGCCAGCAGTATGAAGGGCGAAGCTTTCTTT. Amino acids: CASSMKGEAFF. The V and J genes are TRBV11-1 and TRBJ1-1; D is unclear. The CDR3 has 11 residues. CDR1 and CDR2 from the germline V gene are SGHAT and FQDESV (reference sequence). Deletions cut 6 bases from V and 8 bases from J, with 10 bases between.

The CDR3 sequence is CASSGRGTYEQYF. The CDR3 nucleotides are TGTGCCAGCAGTGGGCGCGGAACCTACGAGCAGTACTTC. This chain links TRBV2 with TRBJ2-7; no reliable D call. V was cut by 4 bases and J by 2 bases, with 9 bases left in between. This CDR3 is 13 amino acids long. CDR1 is SNHLY, CDR2 FYNNEI, per germline.

This chain connects TRBV27 to TRBJ1-6, with a weak D call TRBD1 (6 bases). Germline-derived CDR1 and CDR2 are MNHEY and SMNVEV (reference sequence). The CDR3 sequence is 16 residues long. Trimming took 7 bases from V and 7 from J, leaving 20 bases between them. The CDR3 coding sequence is TGTGCCAGCATGAGACAGGTCGGGTCACCCAATTCACCCCTCCACTTT. It codes for CASMRQVGSPNSPLHF.

The V and J genes are TRBV9 and TRBJ2-3; 9 bases are shared with TRBD2. Germline lookup yields CDR1 SGDLS and CDR2 YYNGEE. V gave up 4 bases and J gave up 2 bases; unmatched junction bases: 8. The CDR3 sequence is 16 residues long. The CDR3 DNA reads as TGTGCCAGCAGCTCGGGACTAGCAGAGGTCACAGATACGCAGTATTTT. This gives the protein CASSSGLAEVTDTQYF.

V and J are TRBV6-5 and TRBJ2-1; D gene uncertain. The V end was cut by 3 bases, the J end by 4 bases, with 10 bases between. Germline CDR1 and CDR2: MNHEY and SVGAGI. CDR3 length equals 14 residues. CDR3 amino acids: CASSYLTVYNEQFF. CDR3 nucleotide sequence: TGTGCCAGCAGTTATCTTACGGTATACAATGAGCAGTTCTTC.

V usage is TRBV5-1 and J usage is TRBJ1-6, with a tentative D call TRBD1 (5 bases). V was pared by 10 bases and J by 4 bases, with 24 bases between. Germline CDR1 and CDR2: SGHRS and YFSETQ. The CDR3 totals 17 residues. The CDR3 reads CASVRGSPWTYNSPLHF. The CDR3 coding sequence is TGCGCCTCAGTACGGGGGTCCCCCTGGACTTATAATTCACCCCTCCACTTT.

The CDR3 sequence is CAISEGSSEQFF. The CDR3 nucleotides read TGTGCCATCAGTGAAGGGTCCAGCGAGCAGTTCTTC. The genes are TRBV10-3 and TRBJ2-1, with no clear D. Per the germline V gene, CDR1 is ENHRY and CDR2 is SYGVKD. The CDR3 spans 12 residues. Trimming left V 3 bases short and J 10 bases short, with 10 bases between.

The table lists this clone with a count of one. This chain joins TRBV5-1 and TRBJ1-4; TRBD1 agrees at 8 bases. Trimming took 4 bases from V and 5 from J; bases not matched to a gene: 7. CDR3 length: 15 amino acids. Per the germline V gene, CDR1 is SGHRS and CDR2 is YFSETQ. The CDR3 nucleotides are TGCGCCAGCAGCATCCAGGGGGCCACGAATGAAAAACTGTTTTTT. Protein: CASSIQGATNEKLFF. Full variable domain (rest looked up from reference TRBV5-1 and TRBJ1-4): KAGVTQTPRYLIKTRGQQVTLSCSPISGHRSVSWYQQTPGQGLQFLFEYFSETQRNKGNFPGRFSGRQFSNSRSEMNVSTLELGDSALYLCASSIQGATNEKLFFGSGTQLSVL.

J is TRBJ2-7 and V is TRBV19, with D hard to call. CDR3 length equals 15 residues. The V and J ends lost 3 bases and 1 base respectively, with 13 bases between them. The germline gives CDR1 LNHDA, CDR2 SQIVND (reference sequence). The CDR3 protein is CASSISAYPSYEQYF. The CDR3 nucleotides read TGTGCCAGTAGTATCTCAGCGTACCCGTCCTACGAGCAGTACTTC.

The chain joins TRBV6-5 to TRBJ1-3; perhaps TRBD1 as D (6 bases). Germline V gives CDR1 MNHEY, CDR2 SVGAGI. The CDR3 totals 15 residues. Trimming left V 3 bases short and J 2 bases short, with 11 bases between. The CDR3 nucleotides are TGTGCCAGCAGTTATCAGGGGATCCCTGGAAACACCATATATTTT. This codes for CASSYQGIPGNTIYF.

The CDR3 reads CASSAGTAPGYGYTF. Written as DNA, the CDR3 is TGTGCCAGTAGCGCCGGGACAGCTCCTGGCTATGGCTACACCTTC. V and J are TRBV19 and TRBJ1-2, with 7 bases matching TRBD1. The CDR3 runs to 15 residues. Germline trimming cut 6 bases from V and 4 bases from J; bases unmatched to any gene: 11. In germline, CDR1 is LNHDA, CDR2 SQIVND (reference sequence). Complete variable domain (other parts from reference TRBV19 and TRBJ1-2): DGGITQSPKYLFRKEGQNVTLSCEQNLNHDAMYWYRQDPGQGLRLIYYSQIVNDFQKGDIAEGYSVSREKKESFPLTVTSAQKNPTAFYLCASSAGTAPGYGYTFGSGTRLTVV.

This chain uses TRBV12-3 or TRBV12-4 with TRBJ2-7; D perhaps matches TRBD1 (5 bases). Trimming stripped 3 bases from V and 3 bases from J, with 9 bases between. The CDR3 loop spans 13 amino acids. CDR3 region: CASSLQTDYEQYF. The CDR3 DNA reads TGTGCCAGCAGTTTGCAGACAGACTACGAGCAGTACTTC.

The V gene is TRBV4-1, the J gene TRBJ2-4, with D perhaps TRBD2 (5 bases). V lost 0 bases and J 12 bases, leaving 9 bases between the germline ends. The CDR3 runs to 12 residues. In germline, CDR1 is MGHRA, CDR2 YSYEKL. CDR3 protein: CASSQDRESQYF. CDR3 nucleotides: TGCGCCAGCAGCCAAGATAGGGAGAGTCAGTACTTC.

This chain joins TRBV9 and TRBJ1-6; D unresolved. The V gene's germline CDR1 is SGDLS and CDR2 YYNGEE. The CDR3 spans 13 residues. V lost 0 bases and J 5 bases, leaving 3 bases between the germline ends. The CDR3: CASSVGNNSPLHF. CDR3 coding DNA: TGTGCCAGCAGCGTAGGAAATAATTCACCCCTCCACTTT.

This clone was observed once. This chain connects TRBV11-2 to TRBJ2-5, with a weak D call TRBD2 (6 bases). The ends were cut back, 5 bases at V and 2 bases at J, with 12 bases in the middle. The CDR3 spans 14 residues. In germline, CDR1 is SGHAT, CDR2 FQNNGV. The CDR3 reads CASSRRGRQETQYF. Here the CDR3 DNA reads TGTGCCAGCAGCCGGCGGGGACGGCAAGAGACCCAGTACTTC.

The V and J genes are TRBV28 and TRBJ2-7, with 8 bases aligning to TRBD2. Per germline, CDR1 MDHEN and CDR2 SYDVKM. J was trimmed by 6 bases and V by 5 bases; bases with no gene match: 9. The CDR3 length is 14 residues. The chain's CDR3 is CASSIAGTLVEQYF. DNA for the CDR3: TGTGCCAGCAGTATAGCGGGAACCCTAGTCGAGCAGTACTTC. The full variable domain, its missing parts supplied by reference TRBV28 and TRBJ2-7, is DVKVTQSSRYLVKRTGEKVFLECVQDMDHENMFWYRQDPGLGLRLIYFSYDVKMKEKGDIPEGYSVSREKKERFSLILESASTNQTSMYLCASSIAGTLVEQYFGPGTRLTVT.

This chain joins TRBV7-6 and TRBJ1-3, with D perhaps TRBD1 (5 bases). Germline assignment: CDR1 SGHVS and CDR2 FNYEAQ. Trimming removed 3 bases from V and 2 bases from J, with 14 bases in between. The CDR3 has 16 amino acids. CDR3 coding DNA: TGTGCCAGCAGCTTTTCGGGGGAACGACCTGGAAACACCATATATTTT. Amino acid sequence: CASSFSGERPGNTIYF. The whole variable domain, remainder taken from reference TRBV7-6 and TRBJ1-3, is GAGVSQSPRYKVTKRGQDVALRCDPISGHVSLYWYRQALGQGPEFLTYFNYEAQQDKSGLPNDRFSAERPEGSISTLTIQRTEQRDSAMYRCASSFSGERPGNTIYFGEGSWLTVV.

The chain combines TRBV25-1 with TRBJ1-5; a weak D match, TRBD1 (5 bases). V lost 3 bases to trimming and J lost 9 bases, with 12 bases between them. The germline CDR1 and CDR2 sequences are MGHDK and SYGVNS. The CDR3 totals 13 residues. The chain's CDR3 is CASSEIQGAPQHF. CDR3 nucleotide sequence: TGTGCCAGCAGTGAGATCCAGGGCGCGCCCCAGCATTTT.

The J gene is TRBJ2-2, the V gene TRBV10-3, with 12 bases identical to TRBD2. After removal of 7 bases from V and 7 bases from J, the junction contained 4 bases not matched to a gene. The CDR3 covers 14 residues. CDR1 and CDR2 from the germline V gene are ENHRY and SYGVKD. CDR3 loop: CAIKTSGSVGELFF. CDR3 in DNA: TGTGCCATCAAGACTAGCGGGAGTGTCGGGGAGCTGTTTTTT.

This clone was counted once. V usage is TRBV4-1 and J usage is TRBJ2-6; maybe TRBD1 (5 bases). Germline CDR1 MGHRA, CDR2 YSYEKL. The CDR3 loop spans 16 amino acids. The ends were cut back, 0 bases at V and 1 base at J, with 7 bases in the middle. The CDR3 DNA follows: TGCGCCAGCAGCCAAGAGACAGCGTCTGGGGCCAACGTCCTGACTTTC. Its protein is CASSQETASGANVLTF.